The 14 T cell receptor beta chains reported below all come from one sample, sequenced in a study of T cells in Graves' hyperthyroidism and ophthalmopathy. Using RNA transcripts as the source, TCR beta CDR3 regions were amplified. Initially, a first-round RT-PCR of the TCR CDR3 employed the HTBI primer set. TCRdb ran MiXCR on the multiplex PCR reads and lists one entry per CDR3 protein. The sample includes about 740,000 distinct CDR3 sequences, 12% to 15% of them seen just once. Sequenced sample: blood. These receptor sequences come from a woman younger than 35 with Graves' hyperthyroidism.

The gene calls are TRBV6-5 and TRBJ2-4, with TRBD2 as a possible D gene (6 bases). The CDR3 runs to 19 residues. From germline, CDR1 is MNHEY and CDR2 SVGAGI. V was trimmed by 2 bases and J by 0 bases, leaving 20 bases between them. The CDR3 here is CASSYDPLTGEIAKNIQYF. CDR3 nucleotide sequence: TGTGCCAGCAGTTACGACCCCCTAACGGGAGAGATAGCCAAAAACATTCAGTACTTC.

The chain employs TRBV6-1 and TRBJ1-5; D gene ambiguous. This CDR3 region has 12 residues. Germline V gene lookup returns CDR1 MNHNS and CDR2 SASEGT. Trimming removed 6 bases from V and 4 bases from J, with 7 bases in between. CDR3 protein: CASRPKNQPQHF. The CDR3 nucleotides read TGTGCCAGCAGGCCTAAAAATCAGCCCCAGCATTTT.

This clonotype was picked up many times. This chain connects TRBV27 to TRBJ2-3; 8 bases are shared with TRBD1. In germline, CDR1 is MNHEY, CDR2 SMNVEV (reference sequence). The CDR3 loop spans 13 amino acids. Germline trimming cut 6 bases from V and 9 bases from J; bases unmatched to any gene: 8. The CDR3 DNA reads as TGTGCCAGCAGCAGGACAGGGATCCCCACGCAGTATTTT. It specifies CASSRTGIPTQYF.

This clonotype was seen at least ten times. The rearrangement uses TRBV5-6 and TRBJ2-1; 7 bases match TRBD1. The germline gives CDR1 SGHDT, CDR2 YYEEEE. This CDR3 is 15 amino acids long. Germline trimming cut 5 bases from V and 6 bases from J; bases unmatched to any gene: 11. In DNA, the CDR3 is TGTGCCAGCAGTTTACCCCCACAGGGGCTCAATGAGCAGTTCTTC. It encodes CASSLPPQGLNEQFF.

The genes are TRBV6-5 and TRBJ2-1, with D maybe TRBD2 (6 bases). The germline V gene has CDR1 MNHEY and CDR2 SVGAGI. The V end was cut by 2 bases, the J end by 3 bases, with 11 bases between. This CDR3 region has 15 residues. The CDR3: CASSYQSGFYNEQFF. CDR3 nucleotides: TGTGCCAGCAGTTACCAGAGCGGGTTCTACAATGAGCAGTTCTTC.

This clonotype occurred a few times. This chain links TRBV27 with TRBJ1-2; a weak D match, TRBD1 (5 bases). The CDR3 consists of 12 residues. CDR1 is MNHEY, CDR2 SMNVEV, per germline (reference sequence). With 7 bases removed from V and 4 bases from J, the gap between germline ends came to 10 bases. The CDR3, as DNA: TGTGCCAGCAACCCCCAGGGCTATGGCTACACCTTC. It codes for CASNPQGYGYTF.

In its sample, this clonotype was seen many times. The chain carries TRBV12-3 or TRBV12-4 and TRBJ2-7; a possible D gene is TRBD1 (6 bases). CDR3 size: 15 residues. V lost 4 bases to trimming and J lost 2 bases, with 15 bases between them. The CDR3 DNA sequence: TGTGCCAGCAGTTACGCAGGGGCCACTACCTACGAGCAGTACTTC. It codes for CASSYAGATTYEQYF.

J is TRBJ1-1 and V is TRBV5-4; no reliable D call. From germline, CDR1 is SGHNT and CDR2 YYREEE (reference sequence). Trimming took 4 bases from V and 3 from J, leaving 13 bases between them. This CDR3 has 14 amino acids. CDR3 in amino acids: CASSVRDYYTEAFF. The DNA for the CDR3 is TGTGCCAGCAGCGTGAGGGATTACTACACTGAAGCTTTCTTT.

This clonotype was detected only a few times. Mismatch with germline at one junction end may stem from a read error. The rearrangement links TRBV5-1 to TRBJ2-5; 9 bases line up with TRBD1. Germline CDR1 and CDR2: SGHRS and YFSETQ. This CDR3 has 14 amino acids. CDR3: CVSSLGTGPETQYF. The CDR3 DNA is TGCGTCAGCAGCTTGGGGACAGGGCCAGAGACCCAGTACTTC.

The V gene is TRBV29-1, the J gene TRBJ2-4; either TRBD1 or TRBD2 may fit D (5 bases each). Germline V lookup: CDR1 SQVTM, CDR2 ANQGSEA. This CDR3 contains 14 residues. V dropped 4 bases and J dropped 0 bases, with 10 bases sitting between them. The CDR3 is CSVGVGTAKNIQYF. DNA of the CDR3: TGCAGCGTTGGGGTGGGGACAGCCAAAAACATTCAGTACTTC.

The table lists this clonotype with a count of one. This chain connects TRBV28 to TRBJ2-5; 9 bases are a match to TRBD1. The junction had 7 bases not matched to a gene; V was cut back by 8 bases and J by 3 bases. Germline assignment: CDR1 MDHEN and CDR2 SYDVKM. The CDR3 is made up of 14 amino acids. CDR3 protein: CASFEQGAEETQYF. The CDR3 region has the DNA TGTGCCAGCTTCGAACAGGGGGCCGAAGAGACCCAGTACTTC.

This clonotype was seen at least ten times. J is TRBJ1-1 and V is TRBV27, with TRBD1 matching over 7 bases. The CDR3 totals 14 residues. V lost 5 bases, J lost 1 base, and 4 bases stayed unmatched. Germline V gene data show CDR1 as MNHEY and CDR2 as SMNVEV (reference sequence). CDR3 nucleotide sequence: TGTGCCAGCAGTCACCAGGGGGGGAACACTGAAGCTTTCTTT. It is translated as CASSHQGGNTEAFF.

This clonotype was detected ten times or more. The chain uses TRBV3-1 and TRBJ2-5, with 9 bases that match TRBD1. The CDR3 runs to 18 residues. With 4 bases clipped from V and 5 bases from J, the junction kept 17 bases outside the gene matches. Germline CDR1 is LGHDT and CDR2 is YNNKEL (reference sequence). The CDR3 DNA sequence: TGTGCCAGCAGCCCTACCCCCCTGGAGGGACAGGGTGGTGAGACCCAGTACTTC. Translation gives CASSPTPLEGQGGETQYF.

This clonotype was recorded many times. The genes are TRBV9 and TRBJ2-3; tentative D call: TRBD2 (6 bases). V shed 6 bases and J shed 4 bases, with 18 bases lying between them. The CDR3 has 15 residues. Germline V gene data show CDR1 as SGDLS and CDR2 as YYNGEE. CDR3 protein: CASTFGTEGSDTQYF. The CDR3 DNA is TGTGCCAGCACCTTTGGGACTGAAGGGTCAGATACGCAGTATTTT.